Here is one T cell receptor beta chain with its context. The antigen it recognizes is unknown. Per-base quality was not reported, and no clone a single base away is much larger than it. At study entry, adolescents were screened for latent tuberculosis infection using a tuberculin skin test and the QuantiFERON-TB GOLD In-Tube IGRA. Immunosequencing of unsorted cryopreserved PBMC covered, on average, around 100,000 T cells per clinical donor. Eleven high schools in the Worcester region of the Western Cape, South Africa, served as enrollment sites for adolescents aged 12 to 18 years. Ten M. tuberculosis-infected adolescents and ten uninfected adolescents were selected, with the two groups matched for age and sex. Adolescent PBMC were isolated from freshly drawn heparinized blood by density centrifugation and cryopreserved. From the cysteine through the phenylalanine, the CDR3 covers 16 amino acids. Just CDR3 DNA is preserved here, 48 bases in frame from base 1. V trim: 4 bases; J trim: 6 bases; unmatched bases: 9. Based on the germline V gene, the CDR1 and CDR2 sequences are MDHEN and SYDVKM.

The immunoSEQ multiplex PCR assay was used to generate TCR libraries, with TCR-beta and/or TCR-alpha/delta assays applied to each sample. Amplified TCR libraries were sequenced on the Illumina high-throughput platform. On the authors' methods: Clustering and dimensionality reduction relied on pairwise TCRdist distances among GMM-specific receptors from T cells that were either sorted ex vivo or expanded in vitro. Each clinical repertoire was assigned a mean NN-distance score, defined as the average TCRdist to the nearest 10% of tetramer-positive reference sequences. GEM TCR motif frequency was calculated as the fraction of unique TCRs that matched known GEM sequences in V/J usage and CDR3 length. Active tuberculosis was classified by linear discriminant analysis with leave-one-out cross-validation, implemented in scikit-learn. The source is immuneACCESS, and TCRdb retained only in-frame sequences with V and J called. Part of the clones is not carried over; for the studies checked, unresolved V genes explain less than half of this, and the remainder is unexplained. D and trimming come from the DNA, and the V and J calls and clone size come from that table. The sample data list roughly 34,000 clones, and under 98% of these were observed just once. The ten most abundant clones make up 6.2% of the sample.

This sample is drawn from a study of T cells in tuberculosis (dated by TCRdb to about 2018). Study-level background: To characterize T cells specific for the mycobacterial lipid antigen glucose monomycolate (GMM), the study used CD1B tetramers together with high-throughput TCR immunosequencing. A South African clinical cohort compared IGRA-negative adolescents, IGRA-positive adolescents with latent tuberculosis and adults with active tuberculosis, about ten per group. General findings and caveats noted by the study authors: Compared with IGRA-negative controls, TCR-alpha repertoires from active tuberculosis had smaller mean NN-distances to GMM-specific TCRs, which suggests clonal expansion of these TCRs. The smaller NN-distances in active tuberculosis patients were driven in part by shorter CDR3-alpha lengths, while the difference seen for TCR-beta was not statistically significant. Using GEM motif frequencies, a classifier achieved 70% accuracy, whereas a classifier built on the diverse GMM-specific repertoire got to approximately 87% accuracy (AUROC around 0.87). Which clinical samples got chosen depended on the availability of cryopreserved specimens, and the active tuberculosis cases were adults, whereas the controls were adolescents.

This clonotype originated in a donor aged 10-29 years with latent tuberculosis or without tuberculosis infection. Sequencing used PBMCs. This receptor chain uses TRBV28 and TRBJ2-7; the central 13 bases match TRBD2. The bases read TGTGCCAGCAGTTCCCCCTGGACTAGCGGGAGTCTCGAGCAGTACTTC. Translation gives CASSSPWTSGSLEQYF.